What follows are 25 T cell receptor beta chains derived from one specimen sequenced in a study of blood T cell repertoires in COVID-19. The method was immunoSEQ multiplex PCR; TCRdb's version includes in-frame clones alone and lacks a portion of them. The table has about 300,000 clones, roughly 90% seen once; the top ten hold about 4.2%. The sequencing input was peripheral blood. The receptor set was obtained from a man in his forties with acute or convalescent COVID-19.

The chain couples TRBV11-2 to TRBJ1-2; 11 bases align to TRBD1. The V gene end was trimmed by 5 bases and the J gene end by 4 bases; junction bases not matched to a gene: 9. The CDR3 extends over 16 amino acids. Germline values: CDR1 SGHAT, CDR2 FQNNGV. For the CDR3, the DNA is TGTGCCAGCAGCCTATCCTGGGACAGGGGGTTCTATGGCTACACCTTC. Translated, it gives CASSLSWDRGFYGYTF.

CDR3 amino acids: CASSPDRTVLYGYTF. The CDR3 region has the DNA TGTGCCAGCTCACCAGATCGGACAGTTTTATATGGCTACACCTTC. The chain recombines TRBV18 with TRBJ1-2; D may be TRBD1 (6 bases). There are 15 residues in the CDR3. Trimming stripped 2 bases from V and 5 bases from J, with 15 bases between. Germline CDR1 KGHSH, CDR2 LQKENI. The complete variable domain, with remaining parts taken from reference TRBV18 and TRBJ1-2, reads NAGVMQNPRHLVRRRGQEARLRCSPMKGHSHVYWYRQLPEEGLKFMVYLQKENIIDESGMPKERFSAEFPKEGPSILRIQQVVRGDSAAYFCASSPDRTVLYGYTFGSGTRLTVV.

Worth noting for this clone: The identical CDR3 is also encoded by other nucleotide sequences in the sample. The rearrangement links TRBV12-3 or TRBV12-4 to TRBJ1-1, with D tentatively TRBD1 (5 bases). The V end was cut by 3 bases, the J end by 1 base, with 6 bases between. CDR3 length equals 13 residues. This chain's CDR3 is CASSFQGNTEAFF. Here the CDR3 DNA reads TGTGCCAGCAGTTTTCAGGGGAACACTGAAGCTTTCTTT.

The V call is TRBV19, the J call TRBJ2-1; TRBD2 is a possible D gene (5 bases). In germline, CDR1 is LNHDA, CDR2 SQIVND (reference sequence). There are 14 residues in the CDR3. Trimming took 7 bases from V and 12 from J, leaving 22 bases between them. CDR3 sequence: CASKRTGPNEWQFF. The CDR3 DNA is TGTGCCAGTAAGCGGACTGGACCCAATGAGTGGCAGTTCTTC.

V and J are TRBV10-3 and TRBJ1-1; 9 bases match TRBD1. The CDR3 covers 16 residues. Germline values: CDR1 ENHRY, CDR2 SYGVKD. The junction had 9 bases not matched to a gene; V was cut back by 7 bases and J by 0 bases. This CDR3 is CAIKGQGRSVNTEAFF. The CDR3 region has the DNA TGTGCCATCAAGGGACAGGGAAGGAGCGTGAACACTGAAGCTTTCTTT.

The rearrangement uses TRBV9 and TRBJ1-1; D ambiguous. V lost 10 bases to trimming and J lost 1 base, with 11 bases between them. The germline V gene has CDR1 SGDLS and CDR2 YYNGEE. This CDR3 region has 12 residues. The CDR3 DNA reads as TGTGCCGGCCCAACACGGAACACTGAAGCTTTCTTT. As protein: CAGPTRNTEAFF.

CDR3 bases: TGCGCCAGCAGCTTACAAGGGGGCTTGGGGACTGAAGCTTTCTTT. Its translation: CASSLQGGLGTEAFF. This chain joins TRBV5-1 and TRBJ1-1; 7 positions agree with TRBD1. The CDR3 has 15 amino acids. Germline CDR1 SGHRS, CDR2 YFSETQ. V shed 2 bases, J shed 5 bases, and the junction held 9 bases outside the gene matches. Drawing the rest from reference TRBV5-1 and TRBJ1-1, the complete variable domain is KAGVTQTPRYLIKTRGQQVTLSCSPISGHRSVSWYQQTPGQGLQFLFEYFSETQRNKGNFPGRFSGRQFSNSRSEMNVSTLELGDSALYLCASSLQGGLGTEAFFGQGTRLTVV.

The chain carries TRBV24-1 and TRBJ2-3, with 10 bases fitting TRBD2. The length of the CDR3 is 17 residues. V trimming: 4 bases; J trimming: 0 bases; junction bases outside the gene matches: 6. The germline gives CDR1 KGHDR, CDR2 SFDVKD. CDR3 loop: CATSDLSGGFSTDTQYF. The CDR3 nucleotides read TGTGCCACCAGTGACCTTAGCGGGGGGTTTAGCACAGATACGCAGTATTTT.

J is TRBJ1-5 and V is TRBV19; 9 bases agree with TRBD1. This CDR3 has 14 residues. The V segment lost 5 bases and the J segment 7 bases; nucleotides outside the gene matches: 6. Germline V gene data show CDR1 as LNHDA and CDR2 as SQIVND (reference sequence). The CDR3 loop is CASSPQGARQPQHF. DNA of the CDR3: TGTGCCAGTAGTCCACAGGGGGCGCGACAGCCCCAGCATTTT.

This clone came up once. This chain connects TRBV7-7 to TRBJ1-2, with 7 bases matching TRBD1. Losses at the gene ends were 3 bases for V and 3 bases for J; bases not matched to a gene: 4. The CDR3 sequence is 14 residues long. Germline CDR1 and CDR2: SSHAT and FNYEAQ (reference sequence). CDR3 bases: TGTGCCAGCAGCTTGTCTGGACAGGACTATGGCTACACCTTC. This codes for CASSLSGQDYGYTF.

The DNA of the CDR3 is TGTGCCATCAGTGAGTCCTCCATCCGGGGGTACGAGCAGTACTTC. Encoded protein: CAISESSIRGYEQYF. V and J are TRBV10-3 and TRBJ2-7; weak D call: TRBD2 (6 bases). V gave up 0 bases and J gave up 4 bases, with 13 bases separating them. Germline V CDR1 and CDR2: ENHRY, SYGVKD. The CDR3 contains 15 residues.

CDR3 in DNA: TGTGCCAGCAGGGCCGGGGGGGCGGAGCTGTTTTTT. It encodes CASRAGGAELFF. This chain uses TRBV2 with TRBJ2-2, with 8 positions matching TRBD2. There are 12 residues in the CDR3. After removal of 6 bases from V and 10 bases from J, the junction contained 4 bases not matched to a gene. Germline V gene lookup returns CDR1 SNHLY and CDR2 FYNNEI.

The chain couples TRBV20-1 to TRBJ1-2; D is unclear. Germline V gene data show CDR1 as DFQATT and CDR2 as SNEGSKA (reference sequence). CDR3 length equals 10 residues. V was pared by 5 bases and J by 8 bases, with 9 bases between. This CDR3 is CSAYLRGYTF. CDR3 in DNA: TGCAGTGCTTACCTACGGGGCTACACCTTC.

The V call is TRBV6-5, the J call TRBJ1-2; D gene ambiguous. The V end was cut by 2 bases, the J end by 0 bases, with 10 bases between. Germline CDR1 MNHEY, CDR2 SVGAGI. CDR3 length: 15 residues. CDR3 in amino acids: CASSYGQNSNYGYTF. The DNA of the CDR3 is TGTGCCAGCAGTTACGGCCAGAATTCTAACTATGGCTACACCTTC.

This clone was detected only once. This chain links TRBV5-1 with TRBJ1-6, with D possibly TRBD1 on 5 matching bases. Per the germline V gene, CDR1 is SGHRS and CDR2 is YFSETQ. Trimming cost V 4 bases and J 7 bases, with 18 bases left between them. The CDR3 runs to 16 residues. This chain's CDR3 is CASSHGGERFNSPLHF. The CDR3 coding sequence is TGCGCCAGCAGCCACGGAGGGGAAAGATTCAATTCACCCCTCCACTTT.

V and J are TRBV4-2 and TRBJ2-7; 11 bases align to TRBD2. With V trimmed by 1 base and J by 2 bases, 4 bases remained unmatched. CDR1 is LGHNA and CDR2 is YNFKEQ in the germline V gene. The CDR3 extends over 16 amino acids. As DNA, the CDR3 is TGTGCCAGCAGCCAAGTTATGACTAGCGGGGCCTACGAGCAGTACTTC. It encodes CASSQVMTSGAYEQYF.

This chain uses TRBV2 with TRBJ2-3; 12 nucleotides line up with TRBD2. After removal of 6 bases from V and 2 bases from J, the junction contained 6 bases not matched to a gene. This CDR3 is built from 16 residues. CDR1 is SNHLY, CDR2 FYNNEI, per germline. The CDR3 sequence: CASSSRLAGATDTQYF. DNA of the CDR3: TGTGCCAGCAGCTCCCGACTAGCGGGAGCCACAGATACGCAGTATTTT.

The rearrangement links TRBV19 to TRBJ1-4; D is perhaps TRBD1 (5 bases). V dropped 7 bases and J dropped 4 bases, with 13 bases sitting between them. The CDR3 runs 14 residues. Germline lookup yields CDR1 LNHDA and CDR2 SQIVND (reference sequence). The CDR3 here is CASTPGLSNEKLFF. For the CDR3, the DNA is TGTGCCAGTACCCCGGGACTGAGTAATGAAAAACTGTTTTTT.

This clone was seen more than once but under ten times. The chain has TRBV7-2 and TRBJ2-7; no reliable D call. CDR1 is SGHTA and CDR2 is FQGNSA in the germline V gene. Trimming removed 6 bases at V and 6 bases at J, with 12 bases between. CDR3 length: 12 residues. The CDR3 region has the DNA TGTGCCAGCAGGTCGGTCTCTCGCGAGCAGTACTTC. It is translated as CASRSVSREQYF.

The chain is built from TRBV11-2 and TRBJ2-7; 9 bases are shared with TRBD1. CDR1 is SGHAT and CDR2 is FQNNGV in the germline V gene. The CDR3 runs to 13 residues. V gave up 3 bases and J gave up 6 bases; unmatched junction bases: 3. The CDR3 spells CASSFRQGVEQYF. The CDR3 coding sequence is TGTGCCAGCAGCTTTAGACAGGGGGTCGAGCAGTACTTC.

This clone was recorded once. The chain links TRBV18 to TRBJ1-2; D is perhaps TRBD1 (6 bases). V was shortened by 3 bases and J by 4 bases, with 15 bases between the two germline ends. Germline V CDR1 and CDR2: KGHSH, LQKENI. This CDR3 is built from 15 residues. CDR3 DNA sequence: TGTGCCAGCTCACCGTCAACAGGCAGGGGCTATGGCTACACCTTC. It is translated as CASSPSTGRGYGYTF.

This clone was found once. The chain links TRBV11-2 to TRBJ2-2; TRBD1 aligns across 8 bases. The V gene's germline CDR1 is SGHAT and CDR2 FQNNGV. V lost 4 bases to trimming and J lost 4 bases; unmatched junction nucleotides: 11. The CDR3 has 17 residues. Here the CDR3 DNA reads TGTGCCAGCAGCTCGTCCCAGGGGGCATTGGGCACCGGGGAGCTGTTTTTT. Amino acid sequence: CASSSSQGALGTGELFF.

The J gene is TRBJ2-3, the V gene TRBV6-5; 8 positions agree with TRBD2. Germline V gives CDR1 MNHEY, CDR2 SVGAGI. V was pared by 8 bases and J by 2 bases, with 6 bases of the junction left unmatched. The CDR3 is 14 amino acids. CDR3 loop: CASRAGDYTDTQYF. In DNA form, the CDR3 reads TGTGCCAGCCGAGCGGGGGACTACACAGATACGCAGTATTTT.

This clone was counted once. CDR3 sequence (DNA): TGCGCCAGCAGCTTGGACGGTGTGAACACTGAAGCTTTCTTT. Translating gives CASSLDGVNTEAFF. The chain recombines TRBV5-1 with TRBJ1-1; D not resolved. Germline CDR1 SGHRS, CDR2 YFSETQ. V was trimmed by 0 bases and J by 0 bases, leaving 6 bases between them. The CDR3 runs 14 residues.

The J gene is TRBJ2-3, the V gene TRBV5-6; D may be TRBD2 (6 bases). V dropped 4 bases and J dropped 1 base, with 10 bases sitting between them. Germline CDR1 reads SGHDT; CDR2 reads YYEEEE. The CDR3 totals 14 residues. This CDR3 is CASSMGLGTDTQYF. For the CDR3, the DNA is TGTGCCAGCAGCATGGGACTGGGCACAGATACGCAGTATTTT. The full variable domain, with the rest looked up from reference TRBV5-6 and TRBJ2-3, is DAGVTQSPTHLIKTRGQQVTLRCSPKSGHDTVSWYQQALGQGPQFIFQYYEEEERQRGNFPDRFSGHQFPNYSSELNVNALLLGDSALYLCASSMGLGTDTQYFGPGTRLTVL.